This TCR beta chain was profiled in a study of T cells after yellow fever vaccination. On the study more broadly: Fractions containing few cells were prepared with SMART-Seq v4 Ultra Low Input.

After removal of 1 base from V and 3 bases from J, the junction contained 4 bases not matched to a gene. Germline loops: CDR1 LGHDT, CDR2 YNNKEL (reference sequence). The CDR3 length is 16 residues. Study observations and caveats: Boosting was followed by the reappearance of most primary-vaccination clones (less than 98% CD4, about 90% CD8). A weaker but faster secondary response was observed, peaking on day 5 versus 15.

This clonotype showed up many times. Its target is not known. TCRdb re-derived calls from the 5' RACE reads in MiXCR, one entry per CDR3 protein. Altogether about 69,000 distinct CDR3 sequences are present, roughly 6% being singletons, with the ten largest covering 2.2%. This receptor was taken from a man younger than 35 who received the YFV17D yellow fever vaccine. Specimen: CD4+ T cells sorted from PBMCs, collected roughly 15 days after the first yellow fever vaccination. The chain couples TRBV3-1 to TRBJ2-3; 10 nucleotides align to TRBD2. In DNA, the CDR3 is TGTGCCAGCAGCCAAGTTACTAGCGGGGAGACAGATACGCAGTATTTT. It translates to CASSQVTSGETDTQYF.